Below are 3 T cell receptor beta chains sequenced from a single sample in a study of technical replicates of blood from a handful of donors (dated 2017 in TCRdb). Library preparation was by the immunoSEQ multiplex PCR assay. TCRdb limited this immuneACCESS table to in-frame rearrangements with V and J called. A share of clones is missing; checked studies link under half to unresolved V genes, and the rest is unexplained. The sample data list approximately 76,000 clones, and 65% to 90% of these were observed just once. The ten largest clones represent approximately 5% of the sample. The specimen was PBMCs. These receptors all stem from a human donor in good health. Some clones in this sample may be carry-over from other donors' samples.

The chain links TRBV7-2 to TRBJ1-3; D unresolved. Germline-derived CDR1 and CDR2 are SGHTA and FQGNSA. The CDR3 is 16 amino acids. V lost 1 base and J 4 bases, leaving 14 bases between the germline ends. The CDR3 DNA reads TGTGCCAGCAGCTTAGTGGCCAGGCAAGCCGGAAACACCATATATTTT. Protein: CASSLVARQAGNTIYF.

This rearrangement joins TRBV5-8 to TRBJ2-3, with TRBD2 identical over 11 bases. Germline CDR1 SGHTS, CDR2 YDEGEE. The CDR3 runs 16 residues. The V and J ends lost 4 bases and 4 bases, in that order; junction bases with no gene match: 8. The DNA of the CDR3 is TGTGCCAGCAGCCTTAGCGGGAGGGCCGGGTCAGATACGCAGTATTTT. It is translated as CASSLSGRAGSDTQYF.

The chain links TRBV6-5 to TRBJ1-4; 7 nucleotides line up with TRBD1. The length of the CDR3 is 15 residues. V lost 2 bases and J lost 7; bases outside the gene matches: 7. CDR1 and CDR2 from the germline V gene are MNHEY and SVGAGI. CDR3 region: CASSYTGQMGEKLFF. The CDR3 region has the DNA TGTGCCAGCAGTTACACGGGACAGATGGGTGAAAAACTGTTTTTT.